This T cell receptor beta chain was documented in a study of blood T cell repertoires in COVID-19. Using immunoSEQ multiplex PCR, the repertoire was profiled, and TCRdb retains in-frame clones only, with some absent. This table holds 210,000 or so clones, approximately 78% found once. Germline assignment: CDR1 SGHTS and CDR2 YDEGEE. The J segment lost 3 bases and the V segment lost 4 bases, leaving 8 bases of the junction unmatched. The CDR3 has 18 amino acids. Sample: peripheral blood. The sequence was obtained from a woman in her 40s with acute or convalescent COVID-19. This chain links TRBV5-8 with TRBJ2-3; 16 bases match TRBD2. CDR3 nucleotide sequence: TGTGCCAGCAGCCCGGGGACTAGCGGGGGGGCAAGAACAGATACGCAGTATTTT. Its translation is CASSPGTSGGARTDTQYF.